These T cell receptor beta chains were read from a single sample in a study of T cell repertoires in ileal Crohn's disease. Only in-frame clones appear in the TCRdb table, and some are missing; sequencing was by immunoSEQ multiplex PCR. The sample includes 15,000 to 20,000 clones, around 65% seen only once; the top ten take about 5.3%. Sequencing was carried out using ileal tissue. The receptors were sampled from an adult with Crohn's disease. CDR3s include the opening cysteine and the closing phenylalanine or tryptophan. Fields, in order: CDR3 length, V gene, D gene, clone size, J gene, CDR3 DNA, CDR3 protein. The D gene is left open where the match is weak. Expanded clones are given a class, and other clones once, few, many or no size at all.

>14|TRBV28|.|.|TRBJ1-2
TGTGCCAGCAGTCTTCCGGGAGGCAACTATGGCTACACCTTC
CASSLPGGNYGYTF
>14|TRBV5-1|TRBD1|.|TRBJ1-1
TGCGCCAGCAGCACGGACAGGGCGAACACTGAAGCTTTCTTT
CASSTDRANTEAFF
>14|TRBV2|.|.|TRBJ2-3
TGTGCCACCGGGGGAGGACTCAGCACAGATACGCAGTATTTT
CATGGGLSTDTQYF
>12|TRBV2|.|.|TRBJ1-6
TGTGCCAGCAGGCAGGTCCGTTCACCCCTCCACTTT
CASRQVRSPLHF
>13|TRBV6-4|.|.|TRBJ1-2
TGTGCCAGCAGTGACTCAGGGGAATATGGCTACACCTTC
CASSDSGEYGYTF
>12|TRBV2|.|once|TRBJ2-7
TGTGCCAGCAGCGGCAGCGCGGGCGAGCAGTACTTC
CASSGSAGEQYF
>18|TRBV6-1|TRBD2|once|TRBJ2-5
TGTGCCAGCAGTGAAGGCGCGACTAGCGGGGGGGCCGGTGAGACCCAGTACTTC
CASSEGATSGGAGETQYF
>15|TRBV5-1|TRBD1|.|TRBJ1-2
TGCGCCAGCAGCATGGACAGGGCTTCATCCCGAGGCTACACCTTC
CASSMDRASSRGYTF
>15|TRBV5-4|TRBD1|.|TRBJ1-4
TGTGCCAGCAGCCCCGCAGGGACAGCAGGTGAAAAACTGTTTTTT
CASSPAGTAGEKLFF
>14|TRBV7-2|TRBD1|.|TRBJ1-2
TGTGCCAGCAGCTCCTGGGACAGGGATTATGGCTACACCTTC
CASSSWDRDYGYTF
>18|TRBV5-6|TRBD1|.|TRBJ1-2
TGTGCCAGCAGTCCAGGCCCCGGGACAGTAGACTCTAACTATGGCTACACCTTC
CASSPGPGTVDSNYGYTF
>17|TRBV28|TRBD1|.|TRBJ1-3
TGTGCCAGCCAGGGGGCATCAGCCATGAGCTCTGGAAACACCATATATTTT
CASQGASAMSSGNTIYF
>18|TRBV7-6|TRBD2|.|TRBJ2-2
TGTGCCAGCAGCTTAGTTCTAGCGGGGGGGACCGACACCGGGGAGCTGTTTTTT
CASSLVLAGGTDTGELFF
>13|TRBV28|TRBD1|.|TRBJ1-1
TGTGCCAGCATGACAGGGGGGAATCCTGAAGCTTTCTTT
CASMTGGNPEAFF
>11|TRBV6-6|.|large|TRBJ1-2
TGTGCCAGCAGGACTGACTATGGCTACACCTTC
CASRTDYGYTF
>14|TRBV2|.|.|TRBJ1-5
TGTGCCAGCAGGAGTGGACAGCCTAATCAGCCCCAGCATTTT
CASRSGQPNQPQHF
>14|TRBV11-3|.|.|TRBJ1-2
TGTGCCAGCAGCCCTTTCGGGGGAAGCTATGGCTACACCTTC
CASSPFGGSYGYTF
>12|TRBV2|.|once|TRBJ2-7
TGTGCCAGTTCCGGAGACAGCTACGAGCAGTACTTC
CASSGDSYEQYF
>15|TRBV5-1|TRBD1|.|TRBJ1-2
TGCGCCAGCAGCTCGGTGACAGGGTATCTCTATGGCTACACCTTC
CASSSVTGYLYGYTF
>14|TRBV27|TRBD1|.|TRBJ2-7
TGTGCCACCACCGGACAGGGATCATCCTACGAGCAGTACTTC
CATTGQGSSYEQYF
>16|TRBV11-2|.|.|TRBJ1-4
TGTGCCAGCAGCTTAGTCGGGGGGGGGAGTAATGAAAAACTGTTTTTT
CASSLVGGGSNEKLFF
>14|TRBV6-6|.|.|TRBJ2-1
TGTGCCAGCAGTTACTCCGGGAGCCCCAATGAGCAGTTCTTC
CASSYSGSPNEQFF
>15|TRBV9|TRBD1|.|TRBJ2-2
TGTGCCAGCAGCGTAGATCCAGGGGGCCCCGGGGAGCTGTTTTTT
CASSVDPGGPGELFF
>17|TRBV25-1|.|.|TRBJ1-5
TGTGCCAGTCTAATTCCTTACTTTAGTGAGGGTAATCAGCCCCAGCATTTT
CASLIPYFSEGNQPQHF
>13|TRBV28|TRBD2|once|TRBJ2-7
TGTGCCAGCCTAGCGGGGCCTCAAGATGAGCAGTACTTC
CASLAGPQDEQYF
>16|TRBV5-4|TRBD1|.|TRBJ2-5
TGTGCCAGCGCGGCTGCCGGGGGACAGGGTCGGGAGACCCAGTACTTC
CASAAAGGQGRETQYF
>13|TRBV2|TRBD2|few|TRBJ2-5
TGTGCCAGCACTCGGGGGGGCACGGAGACCCAGTACTTC
CASTRGGTETQYF
>15|TRBV28|.|.|TRBJ1-1
TGTGCCAGCAGTTTAAGGGGGGGGATGTACACTGAAGCTTTCTTT
CASSLRGGMYTEAFF
>15|TRBV7-2|.|.|TRBJ2-7
TGTGCCAGCAGCTTATGGGGGCCACTAGACTACGAGCAGTACTTC
CASSLWGPLDYEQYF
>15|TRBV27|.|.|TRBJ2-3
TGTGCCAGCAGTTTATGGCTAGACCGACCAGATACGCAGTATTTT
CASSLWLDRPDTQYF
>12|TRBV28|TRBD1|.|TRBJ1-5
TGTGCCAGCAGATGGACAGGGCAGCCCCAGCATTTT
CASRWTGQPQHF